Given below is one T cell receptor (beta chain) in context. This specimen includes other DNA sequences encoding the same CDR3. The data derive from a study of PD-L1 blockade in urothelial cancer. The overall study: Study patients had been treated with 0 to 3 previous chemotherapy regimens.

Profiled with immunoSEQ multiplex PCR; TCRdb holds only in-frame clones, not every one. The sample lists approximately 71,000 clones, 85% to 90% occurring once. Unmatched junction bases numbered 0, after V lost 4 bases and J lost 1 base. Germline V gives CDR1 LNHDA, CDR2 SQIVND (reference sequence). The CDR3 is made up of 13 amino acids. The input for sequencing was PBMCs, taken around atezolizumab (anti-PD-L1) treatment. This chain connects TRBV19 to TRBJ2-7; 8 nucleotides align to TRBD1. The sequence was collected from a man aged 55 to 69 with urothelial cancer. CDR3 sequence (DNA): TGTGCCAGTAGTAGACAGGGGTCCTACGAGCAGTACTTC. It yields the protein CASSRQGSYEQYF.